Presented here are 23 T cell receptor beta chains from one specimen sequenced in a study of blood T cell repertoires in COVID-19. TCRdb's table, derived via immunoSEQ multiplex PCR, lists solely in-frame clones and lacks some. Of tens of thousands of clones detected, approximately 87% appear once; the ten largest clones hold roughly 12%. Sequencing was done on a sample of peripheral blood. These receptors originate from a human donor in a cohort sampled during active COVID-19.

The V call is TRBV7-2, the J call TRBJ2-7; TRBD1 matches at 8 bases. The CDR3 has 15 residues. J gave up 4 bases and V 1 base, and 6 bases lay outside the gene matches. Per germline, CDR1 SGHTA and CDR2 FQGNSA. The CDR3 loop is CASSLDETGVYEQYF. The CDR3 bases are TGTGCCAGCAGCTTAGATGAGACAGGGGTTTACGAGCAGTACTTC.

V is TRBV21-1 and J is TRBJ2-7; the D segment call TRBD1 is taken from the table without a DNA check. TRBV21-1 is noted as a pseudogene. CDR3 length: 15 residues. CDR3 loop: CASSWNGGQTYEQYF. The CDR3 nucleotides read TGTGCCAGCAGCTGGAACGGAGGACAGACCTACGAGCAGTACTTC.

The CDR3 DNA reads TGTGCCAGCAGCTACAGCACCGGGGAGCTGTTTTTT. Encoded protein: CASSYSTGELFF. The chain employs TRBV7-9 and TRBJ2-2; unclear D gene. Between the trimmed V and J ends, which lost 4 bases and 4 bases, there was a span of 4 bases. The CDR3 spans 12 residues. Germline assignment: CDR1 SEHNR and CDR2 FQNEAQ (reference sequence).

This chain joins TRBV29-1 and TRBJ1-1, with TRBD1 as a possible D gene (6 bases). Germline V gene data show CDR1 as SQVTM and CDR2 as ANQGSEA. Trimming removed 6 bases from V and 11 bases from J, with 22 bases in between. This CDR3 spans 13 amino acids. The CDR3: CSVSKQGNEGAFF. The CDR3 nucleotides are TGCAGCGTCTCAAAACAGGGAAATGAAGGGGCTTTCTTT.

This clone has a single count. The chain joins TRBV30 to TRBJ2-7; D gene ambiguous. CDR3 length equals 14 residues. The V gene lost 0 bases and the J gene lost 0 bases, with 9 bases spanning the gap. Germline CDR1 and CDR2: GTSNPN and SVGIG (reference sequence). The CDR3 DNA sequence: TGTGCCTGGAGTGTTGGGCAGCACTCCTACGAGCAGTACTTC. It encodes CAWSVGQHSYEQYF.

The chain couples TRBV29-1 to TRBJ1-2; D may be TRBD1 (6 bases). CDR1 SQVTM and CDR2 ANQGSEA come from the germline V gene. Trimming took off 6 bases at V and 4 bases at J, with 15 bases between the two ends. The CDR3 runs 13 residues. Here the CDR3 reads CSVETGTSYGYTF. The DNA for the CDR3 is TGCAGCGTCGAAACCGGGACATCCTATGGCTACACCTTC.

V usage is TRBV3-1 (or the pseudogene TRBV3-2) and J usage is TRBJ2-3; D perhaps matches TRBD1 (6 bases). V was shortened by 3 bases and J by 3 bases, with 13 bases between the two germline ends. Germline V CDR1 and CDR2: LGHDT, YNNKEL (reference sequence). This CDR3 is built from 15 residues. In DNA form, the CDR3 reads TGTGCCAGCAGCCAGCTAGGGGGACGAACAGATACGCAGTATTTT. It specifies CASSQLGGRTDTQYF.

The CDR3 coding sequence is TGTGCCAGCAGTTTAATTGGGCAGGGGGTTAATGAAAAACTGTTTTTT. This encodes CASSLIGQGVNEKLFF. The V call is TRBV28, the J call TRBJ1-4; TRBD1 agrees at 7 bases. Trimming cost V 2 bases and J 4 bases; bases outside gene matches: 7. Germline V lookup: CDR1 MDHEN, CDR2 SYDVKM. The CDR3 has 16 residues.

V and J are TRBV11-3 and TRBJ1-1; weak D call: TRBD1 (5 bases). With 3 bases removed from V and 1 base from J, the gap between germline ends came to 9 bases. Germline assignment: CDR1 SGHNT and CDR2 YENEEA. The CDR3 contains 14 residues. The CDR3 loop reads CASSLGRSNTEAFF. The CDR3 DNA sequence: TGTGCCAGCAGCTTGGGGCGGTCGAACACTGAAGCTTTCTTT.

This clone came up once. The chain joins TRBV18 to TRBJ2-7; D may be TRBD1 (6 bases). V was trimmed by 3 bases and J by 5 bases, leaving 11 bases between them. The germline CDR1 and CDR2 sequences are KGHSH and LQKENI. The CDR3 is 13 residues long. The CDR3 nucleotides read TGTGCCAGCTCACCGGGTTGGGGGCACGAGCAGTACTTC. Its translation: CASSPGWGHEQYF. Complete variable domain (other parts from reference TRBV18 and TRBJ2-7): NAGVMQNPRHLVRRRGQEARLRCSPMKGHSHVYWYRQLPEEGLKFMVYLQKENIIDESGMPKERFSAEFPKEGPSILRIQQVVRGDSAAYFCASSPGWGHEQYFGPGTRLTVT.

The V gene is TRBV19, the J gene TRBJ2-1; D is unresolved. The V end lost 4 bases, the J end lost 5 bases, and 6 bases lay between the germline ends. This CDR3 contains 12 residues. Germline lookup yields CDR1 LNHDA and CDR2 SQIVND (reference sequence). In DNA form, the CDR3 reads TGTGCCAGTAGTAGAGTAAACAATGAGCAGTTCTTC. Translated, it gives CASSRVNNEQFF.

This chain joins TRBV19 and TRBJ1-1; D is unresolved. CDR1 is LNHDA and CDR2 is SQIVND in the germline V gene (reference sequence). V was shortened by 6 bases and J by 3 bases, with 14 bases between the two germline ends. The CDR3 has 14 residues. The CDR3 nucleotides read TGTGCCAGTAGCCTAGGGAGTTTCTACACTGAAGCTTTCTTT. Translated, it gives CASSLGSFYTEAFF.

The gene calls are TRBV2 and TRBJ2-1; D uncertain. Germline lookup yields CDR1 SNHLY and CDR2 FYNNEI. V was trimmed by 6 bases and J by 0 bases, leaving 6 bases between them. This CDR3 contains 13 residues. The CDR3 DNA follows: TGTGCCAGCAGGTGGAGCTCCTACAATGAGCAGTTCTTC. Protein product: CASRWSSYNEQFF.

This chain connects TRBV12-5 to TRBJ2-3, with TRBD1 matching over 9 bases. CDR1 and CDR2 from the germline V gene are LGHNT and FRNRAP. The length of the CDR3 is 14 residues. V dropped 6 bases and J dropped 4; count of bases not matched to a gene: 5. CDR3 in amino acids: CASGGTGLPDTQYF. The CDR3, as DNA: TGTGCTAGTGGGGGGACAGGGTTGCCAGATACGCAGTATTTT.

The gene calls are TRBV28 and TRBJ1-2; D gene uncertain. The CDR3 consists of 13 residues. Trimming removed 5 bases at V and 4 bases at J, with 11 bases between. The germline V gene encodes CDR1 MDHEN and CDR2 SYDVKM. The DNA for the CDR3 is TGTGCCAGCAGTGGTCGGTCGATCTATGGCTACACCTTC. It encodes CASSGRSIYGYTF.

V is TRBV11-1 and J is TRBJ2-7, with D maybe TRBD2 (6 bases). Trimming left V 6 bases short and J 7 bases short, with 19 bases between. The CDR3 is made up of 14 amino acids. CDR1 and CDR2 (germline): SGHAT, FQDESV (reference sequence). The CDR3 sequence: CASRLGTDAGEQYF. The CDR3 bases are TGTGCCAGCAGGTTGGGGACGGATGCGGGGGAGCAGTACTTC. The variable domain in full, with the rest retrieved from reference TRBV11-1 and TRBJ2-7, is EAEVAQSPRYKITEKSQAVAFWCDPISGHATLYWYRQILGQGPELLVQFQDESVVDDSQLPKDRFSAERLKGVDSTLKIQPAELGDSAMYLCASRLGTDAGEQYFGPGTRLTVT.

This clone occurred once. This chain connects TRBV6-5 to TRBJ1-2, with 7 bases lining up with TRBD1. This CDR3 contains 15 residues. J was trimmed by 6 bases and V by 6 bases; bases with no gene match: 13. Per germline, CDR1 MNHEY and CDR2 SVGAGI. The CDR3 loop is CASRRGQTFYDGYTF. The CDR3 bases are TGTGCCAGCAGAAGGGGACAGACATTCTATGATGGCTACACCTTC.

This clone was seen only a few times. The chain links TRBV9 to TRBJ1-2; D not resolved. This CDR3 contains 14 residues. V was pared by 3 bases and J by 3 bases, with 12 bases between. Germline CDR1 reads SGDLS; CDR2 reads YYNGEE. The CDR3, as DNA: TGTGCCAGCAGCGAATCCACGAGGGACTATGGCTACACCTTC. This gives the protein CASSESTRDYGYTF.

The CDR3 protein is CASSSTGQVLSPNEKLFF. The DNA for the CDR3 is TGTGCCAGCAGCTCAACGGGACAGGTCTTATCCCCTAATGAAAAACTGTTTTTT. The genes are TRBV7-9 and TRBJ1-4; TRBD1 matches 8 bases. The germline CDR1 and CDR2 sequences are SEHNR and FQNEAQ (reference sequence). Trimming cost V 4 bases and J 3 bases; bases outside gene matches: 13. This CDR3 spans 18 amino acids.

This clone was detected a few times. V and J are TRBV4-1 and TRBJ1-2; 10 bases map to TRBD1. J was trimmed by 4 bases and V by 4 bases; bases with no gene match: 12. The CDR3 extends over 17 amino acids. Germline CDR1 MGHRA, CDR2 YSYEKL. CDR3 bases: TGCGCCAGCAGCCCGGGTTCGTCGGGACAGGGGAGCTATGGCTACACCTTC. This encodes CASSPGSSGQGSYGYTF.

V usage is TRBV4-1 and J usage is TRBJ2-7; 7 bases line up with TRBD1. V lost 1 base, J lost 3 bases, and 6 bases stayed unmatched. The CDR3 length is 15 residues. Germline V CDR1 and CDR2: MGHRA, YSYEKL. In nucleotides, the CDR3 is TGCGCCAGCAGCCAAGTAGGGACAGCCTTCTACGAGCAGTACTTC. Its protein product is CASSQVGTAFYEQYF.

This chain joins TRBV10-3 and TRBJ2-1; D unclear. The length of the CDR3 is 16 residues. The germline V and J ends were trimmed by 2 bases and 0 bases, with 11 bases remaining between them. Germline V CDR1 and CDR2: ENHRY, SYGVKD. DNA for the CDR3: TGTGCCATCAGTGAGGGAGTCTCGTTCTCCTACAATGAGCAGTTCTTC. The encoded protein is CAISEGVSFSYNEQFF.

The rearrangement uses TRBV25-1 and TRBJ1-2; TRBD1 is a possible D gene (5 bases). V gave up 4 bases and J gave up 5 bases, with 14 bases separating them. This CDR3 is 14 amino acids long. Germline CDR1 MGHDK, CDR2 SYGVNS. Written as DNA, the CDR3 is TGTGCCAGCAGTGCAGGGCCAGAAGAGTATGGCTACACCTTC. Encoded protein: CASSAGPEEYGYTF.